This T cell receptor (beta chain) is from a study of long-term antiretroviral therapy in people with HIV. An immunoSEQ assay, version v3.0, was performed at survey level. The repertoire was sequenced with immunoSEQ multiplex PCR; TCRdb's copy has only in-frame clones and lacks some. The sample records approximately 17,000 clones, approximately 90% being singletons. Germline-derived CDR1 and CDR2 are MNHEY and SVGAGI. The CDR3 length is 15 residues. V was clipped by 6 bases and J by 2 bases; unmatched bases: 7. The rearrangement links TRBV6-5 to TRBJ1-5, with TRBD1 identical over 7 bases. The source is a woman in her thirties or forties with HIV. This sample comprised unsorted PBMCs, obtained 0.6 years after starting antiretroviral therapy. The chain's CDR3 is CASSSVGTGNQPQHF. CDR3 DNA sequence: TGTGCCAGCAGCTCCGTAGGGACAGGCAATCAGCCCCAGCATTTT.